This TCR beta chain was profiled in a study of PD-L1 blockade in urothelial cancer. On the study more broadly: It was at some point between 2013 and 2014 that patients started atezolizumab at 1,200 mg intravenously every 3 weeks.

The CDR3 sequence is 14 residues long. From germline, CDR1 is ENHRY and CDR2 SYGVKD. Trimming shortened V by 0 bases and J by 3 bases, and 6 bases separated the two germline ends. Templates that were synthetic TCR analogs were spiked into each PCR. Assay used: immunoSEQ multiplex PCR; TCRdb lists only in-frame clones, some missing. The repertoire holds roughly 87,000 clones, with 70% to 90% as singletons. Study observations and caveats: Having blood TCR clonality under the median before treatment predicted better survival.

Time point indicated: pretreatment peripheral blood. There were between 1 and 8 samples from each patient, taken pretreatment and on-treatment. In its sample, this clone was seen once. Its antigen is currently unknown. The chain recombines TRBV10-3 with TRBJ1-3; D is perhaps TRBD1 (6 bases). Sample: PBMCs, taken around atezolizumab (anti-PD-L1) treatment. The TCR sequence derives from a woman of 80 years or more with urothelial cancer. CDR3 amino acids: CAISESRGGNTIYF. The CDR3 DNA reads as TGTGCCATCAGTGAGTCCAGGGGTGGAAACACCATATATTTT.